This T cell receptor beta chain was identified during a study of T cell changes during pregnancy in multiple sclerosis. TCRdb keeps only in-frame clones here, not all; method: immunoSEQ multiplex PCR. The sample includes 64,000 or so clones, 92% of them seen just once. The CDR3 runs 15 residues. CDR1 is MNHEY and CDR2 is SMNVEV in the germline V gene (reference sequence). The V gene end was trimmed by 6 bases and the J gene end by 4 bases; junction bases not matched to a gene: 7. The TCR sequence derives from a female donor with multiple sclerosis, enrolled in a pregnancy study. The starting material was peripheral blood, obtained in the first trimester of pregnancy. The chain recombines TRBV27 with TRBJ2-7; 12 bases are a match to TRBD2. This CDR3 is CASRLTSGSLYEQYF. Here the CDR3 DNA reads TGTGCCAGCAGGTTGACTAGCGGGAGTTTATACGAGCAGTACTTC.